This T cell receptor beta chain was recovered during a study of blood T cell repertoires in COVID-19. Study context: T cells, B-cell-depleted T cells, or PBMCs provided the cDNA or gDNA that served as material.

Trimming removed 1 base from V and 6 bases from J; junction bases left unmatched: 1. Germline V lookup: CDR1 SGHAT, CDR2 FQNNGV. This CDR3 contains 14 residues. Sequencing used immunoSEQ multiplex PCR; TCRdb keeps in-frame clones, though not all of them. The data show about 130,000 clones, around 83% seen once. The chain couples TRBV11-2 to TRBJ2-1, with 9 bases matching TRBD2. Sequenced input: peripheral blood. The TCR comes from a woman aged 45-59 years with acute or convalescent COVID-19. The DNA of the CDR3 is TGTGCCAGCAGCTTAGTACTAGCGGGCAATGAGCAGTTCTTC. Protein product: CASSLVLAGNEQFF.